This TCR beta chain appears in the sequencing data of a study of blood T cell repertoires in COVID-19. Overall study: COVID-19 samples from acute and convalescent phases originated in the United States, Italy and Spain.

Unmatched junction bases numbered 8, after V lost 4 bases and J lost 8 bases. In germline, CDR1 is LGHDT, CDR2 YNNKEL (reference sequence). This CDR3 region has 15 residues. How the authors handled the data: The assay estimated nucleated cells by amplifying reference gene primers. Method: immunoSEQ multiplex PCR; TCRdb's copy keeps in-frame clones and lacks some. The V and J calls and clone size come from that table; D and trimming were worked out from the DNA. In the table there are about 230,000 clones, 85% to 90% of which are singletons. The receptor was derived from a woman aged 55-69 years with acute or convalescent COVID-19. This chain links TRBV3-1 (or the pseudogene TRBV3-2) with TRBJ2-1; 10 positions match TRBD2. Sequencing input: peripheral blood. DNA of the CDR3: TGTGCCAGCAGCCTGACTCAGCGGGGGGGCTATGAGCAGTTCTTC. It translates to CASSLTQRGGYEQFF.